Detailed here is one T cell receptor beta chain. TCRdb independently ran MiXCR on the RACE reads; one entry per CDR3 protein. The table shows about 110,000 distinct CDR3 sequences, with 9.5% to 12% occurring only once. The data originate from a study of human T cells and chemical hapten exposure. Time point reported: patch test 1, 2 weeks after DPC sensitization. Treatment noted: therapeutic diphenylcyclopropenone sensitization with weekly scalp DPC. RNA extraction used unfractionated whole blood as the source of total RNA. The TCR was taken from a woman aged 40 to 50 with alopecia areata. Some clones in this sample may be carry-over from other donors' samples. The specimen was whole blood, collected in connection with sensitization to the hapten diphenylcyclopropenone (DPC).

CDR3 sequence reads: CASSSPRGGSGGHVQYF. In DNA form, the CDR3 reads TGTGCCAGCAGCTCCCCCCGCGGGGGTAGCGGGGGCCACGTGCAGTACTTC. This rearrangement joins TRBV7-9 to TRBJ2-7; 9 nucleotides match TRBD2. Germline lookup yields CDR1 SEHNR and CDR2 FQNEAQ (reference sequence). V lost 4 bases to trimming and J lost 9 bases; unmatched junction nucleotides: 19. The CDR3 is made up of 17 amino acids.